The 23 T cell receptor beta chains given below trace back to one sample, sequenced in a study of cytomegalovirus exposure and HLA in healthy donors. The PCR was carried out with 60 Vbeta primers and 13 Jbeta primers. Sequencing used immunoSEQ multiplex PCR; TCRdb keeps in-frame clones, though not all of them. The sample contains 120,000 or so clones, less than 80% of which appear only once. The sample consisted of PBMCs. The source of these receptors is a man between 40 and 49 years old in good health and CMV-seropositive.

The chain has TRBV6-5 and TRBJ1-1; D is unclear. Germline V CDR1 and CDR2: MNHEY, SVGAGI. Trimming left V 5 bases short and J 4 bases short, with 14 bases between. The CDR3 is 14 amino acids. The CDR3 nucleotides are TGTGCCAGCAGTGGAGTTGCTAGAAGCACTGAAGCTTTCTTT. Translated: CASSGVARSTEAFF.

The rearrangement uses TRBV9 and TRBJ1-1, with D hard to call. The length of the CDR3 is 15 residues. Germline CDR1 reads SGDLS; CDR2 reads YYNGEE. Between the trimmed V and J ends, which lost 4 bases and 5 bases, there was a span of 18 bases. The CDR3 protein is CASSLVGPEGTEAFF. For the CDR3, the DNA is TGTGCCAGCAGCTTAGTTGGGCCGGAGGGTACTGAAGCTTTCTTT.

The chain has TRBV28 and TRBJ2-7, with 8 nucleotides matching TRBD2. This CDR3 is built from 14 residues. J gave up 2 bases and V 4 bases, and 4 bases lay outside the gene matches. Germline assignment: CDR1 MDHEN and CDR2 SYDVKM. In DNA, the CDR3 is TGTGCCAGCAGTTCGCCGGGACTAGCCTACGAGCAGTACTTC. Its translation is CASSSPGLAYEQYF.

The chain combines TRBV6-4 with TRBJ2-1; 10 bases are a match to TRBD1. V gave up 10 bases and J gave up 3 bases; unmatched junction bases: 6. This CDR3 spans 14 amino acids. Germline loops: CDR1 MRHNA, CDR2 SNTAGT. The CDR3 coding sequence is TGTGCCACCCGACAGGGGGCTAACTACAATGAGCAGTTCTTC. This sequence encodes CATRQGANYNEQFF.

V and J are TRBV27 and TRBJ2-7, with TRBD2 identical over 8 bases. Losses at the gene ends were 3 bases for V and 7 bases for J; bases not matched to a gene: 5. CDR1 MNHEY and CDR2 SMNVEV come from the germline V gene (reference sequence). The CDR3 spans 13 residues. The CDR3 region is CASSFGGAGEQYF. CDR3 DNA sequence: TGTGCCAGCAGTTTCGGGGGGGCCGGGGAGCAGTACTTC.

This sequence joins TRBV6-1 and TRBJ2-7; possibly TRBD2 for D (5 bases). This CDR3 has 16 amino acids. In germline, CDR1 is MNHNS, CDR2 SASEGT. Trimming left V 4 bases short and J 2 bases short, with 18 bases between. Here the CDR3 DNA reads TGTGCCAGCAGTGCTTCAACCTCGGGGATCCCCTACGAGCAGTACTTC. Protein sequence: CASSASTSGIPYEQYF.

V usage is TRBV9 and J usage is TRBJ1-4; perhaps TRBD1 as D (6 bases). CDR1 SGDLS and CDR2 YYNGEE come from the germline V gene. This CDR3 has 14 residues. V was clipped by 2 bases and J by 3 bases, with 8 bases between them. The CDR3 sequence: CASSVRGSNEKLFF. DNA of the CDR3: TGTGCCAGCAGCGTCAGGGGTTCTAATGAAAAACTGTTTTTT.

Only one count was recorded for this clone. CDR3 nucleotide sequence: TGTGCCAGCATCCCTCGGGAGGGGCGAGGGGCCAACGTCCTGACTTTC. Amino acids: CASIPREGRGANVLTF. The chain uses TRBV9 and TRBJ2-6, with TRBD2 matching 8 bases. The CDR3 totals 16 residues. CDR1 is SGDLS, CDR2 YYNGEE, per germline. J gave up 4 bases and V 6 bases, and 9 bases lay outside the gene matches.

The chain joins TRBV10-3 to TRBJ1-5; no clear D. CDR3 length equals 14 residues. V lost 2 bases to trimming and J lost 4 bases, with 9 bases between them. Germline CDR1 is ENHRY and CDR2 is SYGVKD. In DNA form, the CDR3 reads TGTGCCATCAGTGAGGTGACGGGGAATCAGCCCCAGCATTTT. As protein: CAISEVTGNQPQHF.

This chain uses TRBV20-1 with TRBJ1-2, with D unresolved. Per germline, CDR1 DFQATT and CDR2 SNEGSKA (reference sequence). V lost 7 bases, J lost 6 bases, and 12 bases lay in between. The CDR3 has 11 residues. In DNA, the CDR3 is TGCAGTGTCAACCCCGGGGATGGCTACACCTTC. Translating it yields CSVNPGDGYTF.

The chain couples TRBV6-5 to TRBJ2-4; 7 bases fit TRBD1. Germline V lookup: CDR1 MNHEY, CDR2 SVGAGI. The CDR3 is 14 residues long. With V trimmed by 5 bases and J by 6 bases, 7 bases remained unmatched. CDR3 sequence: CASSVNRDRNIQYF. The CDR3 DNA sequence: TGTGCCAGCAGTGTAAACCGGGACAGAAACATTCAGTACTTC.

The rearrangement links TRBV9 to TRBJ1-1; D is uncertain. This CDR3 has 16 residues. V was trimmed by 0 bases and J by 0 bases, leaving 12 bases between them. CDR1 is SGDLS, CDR2 YYNGEE, per germline. The CDR3 DNA reads as TGTGCCAGCAGCGTAGGTCAGGAACTCATGAACACTGAAGCTTTCTTT. It is translated as CASSVGQELMNTEAFF.

The rearrangement uses TRBV2 and TRBJ2-3; 9 bases line up with TRBD2. From germline, CDR1 is SNHLY and CDR2 FYNNEI. Trimming took 3 bases from V and 6 from J; bases not matched to a gene: 7. The CDR3 runs to 15 residues. CDR3 DNA sequence: TGTGCCAGCAGTGAGGTGCGGGGGGGCCTCGATACGCAGTATTTT. This gives the protein CASSEVRGGLDTQYF. The variable domain in full, with the rest retrieved from reference TRBV2 and TRBJ2-3, is EPEVTQTPSHQVTQMGQEVILRCVPISNHLYFYWYRQILGQKVEFLVSFYNNEISEKSEIFDDQFSVERPDGSNFTLKIRSTKLEDSAMYFCASSEVRGGLDTQYFGPGTRLTVL.

This clone was detected only a few times. The J gene is TRBJ1-2, the V gene TRBV28, with 7 bases lining up with TRBD1. Germline-derived CDR1 and CDR2 are MDHEN and SYDVKM. CDR3 length: 14 amino acids. Germline trimming cut 8 bases from V and 3 bases from J; bases unmatched to any gene: 9. DNA for the CDR3: TGTGCCAGCCAACATGACAGGGATGACTATGGCTACACCTTC. It specifies CASQHDRDDYGYTF.

The rearrangement joins TRBV19 to TRBJ2-1; 8 positions agree with TRBD2. Trimming removed 6 bases from V and 8 bases from J; junction bases left unmatched: 12. The germline V gene encodes CDR1 LNHDA and CDR2 SQIVND (reference sequence). The length of the CDR3 is 15 residues. This CDR3 is CASSHERESSDEQFF. The CDR3 DNA follows: TGTGCCAGTAGCCATGAGCGGGAGAGTTCGGATGAGCAGTTCTTC.

The chain couples TRBV27 to TRBJ2-1; 7 bases match TRBD1. The CDR3 consists of 17 residues. Unmatched junction bases numbered 9, after V lost 3 bases and J lost 1 base. Germline V gene sequence: CDR1 MNHEY, CDR2 SMNVEV (reference sequence). The CDR3 sequence is CASSLLTGSESYNEQFF. The CDR3, as DNA: TGTGCCAGCAGTTTGTTGACAGGGTCGGAGTCCTACAATGAGCAGTTCTTC.

This clone was seen a few times. The chain is built from TRBV7-9 and TRBJ1-1; D is perhaps TRBD1 (5 bases). V was pared by 1 base and J by 0 bases, with 9 bases between. CDR1 and CDR2 (germline): SEHNR, FQNEAQ (reference sequence). The CDR3 covers 15 residues. CDR3 DNA: TGTGCCAGCAGCTTAGGGGCAGGGTTGAACACTGAAGCTTTCTTT. Its protein product is CASSLGAGLNTEAFF.

This clone has just one count. The chain employs TRBV6-5 and TRBJ1-6; D is uncertain. V lost 2 bases and J lost 6, with 8 bases in between. The CDR3 sequence is 14 residues long. CDR1 and CDR2 from the germline V gene are MNHEY and SVGAGI. CDR3 nucleotide sequence: TGTGCCAGCAGTTACCGGACTACTAATTCACCCCTCCACTTT. The encoded protein is CASSYRTTNSPLHF.

V and J are TRBV7-2 and TRBJ2-1; TRBD2 matches 10 bases. The germline gives CDR1 SGHTA, CDR2 FQGNSA. The CDR3 is 14 residues long. V shed 1 base, J shed 11 bases, and the junction held 5 bases outside the gene matches. The CDR3 sequence: CASSLEPSGGQQFF. As DNA, the CDR3 is TGTGCCAGCAGCTTAGAACCTAGCGGGGGTCAGCAGTTCTTC. Filled out from reference TRBV7-2 and TRBJ2-1, the complete variable domain reads GAGVSQSPSNKVTEKGKDVELRCDPISGHTALYWYRQSLGQGLEFLIYFQGNSAPDKSGLPSDRFSAERTGGSVSTLTIQRTQQEDSAVYLCASSLEPSGGQQFFGPGTRLTVL.

The chain employs TRBV10-3 and TRBJ2-7; TRBD2 matches 12 bases. This CDR3 is 16 amino acids long. Germline CDR1 and CDR2: ENHRY and SYGVKD. The V gene end was trimmed by 6 bases and the J gene end by 1 base; junction bases not matched to a gene: 7. In DNA, the CDR3 is TGTGCCATCAGGGACTCTACTAGCGGGGGGTCCTACGAGCAGTACTTC. This encodes CAIRDSTSGGSYEQYF.

The sample holds one count of this clone. The rearrangement links TRBV7-6 to TRBJ1-2; D not resolved. V lost 2 bases and J 7 bases, leaving 11 bases between the germline ends. Germline V gives CDR1 SGHVS, CDR2 FNYEAQ. The CDR3 contains 13 residues. CDR3 sequence: CASSLTAEGGYTF. In nucleotides, the CDR3 is TGTGCCAGCAGCTTAACCGCGGAGGGTGGCTACACCTTC.

The chain joins TRBV10-3 to TRBJ1-1, with a tentative D call TRBD1 (6 bases). This CDR3 is built from 15 residues. V lost 0 bases and J 1 base, leaving 9 bases between the germline ends. In germline, CDR1 is ENHRY, CDR2 SYGVKD. Written as DNA, the CDR3 is TGTGCCATCAGTGAGTCGACAGGACAGAACACTGAAGCTTTCTTT. It encodes CAISESTGQNTEAFF.

V and J are TRBV7-2 and TRBJ2-5; TRBD2 agrees at 7 bases. The V and J ends lost 5 bases and 3 bases, in that order; junction bases with no gene match: 9. This CDR3 is 15 amino acids long. Germline V gene sequence: CDR1 SGHTA, CDR2 FQGNSA. DNA for the CDR3: TGTGCCAGCAGCCTCGGGACTATTGCCGAAGAGACCCAGTACTTC. Amino acids: CASSLGTIAEETQYF.